This T cell receptor (beta chain) was obtained from a study of blood T cell repertoires in COVID-19. Across the whole study: T cells, B-cell-depleted T cells, or PBMCs provided the cDNA or gDNA that served as material.

V gave up 6 bases and J gave up 1 base, with 9 bases separating them. CDR3 length equals 13 residues. Source study methods: The assay estimated nucleated cells by amplifying reference gene primers. The data were produced by immunoSEQ multiplex PCR, yet TCRdb's version contains in-frame clones alone and is incomplete. Clone size and the V and J calls come from that table; the DNA yielded D and trimming. The sample carries about 50,000 clones, around 86% recorded once. To note about this clone: The sample contains more than one DNA sequence encoding this CDR3.

Sequencing was done on a sample of peripheral blood. The chain combines TRBV12-3 or TRBV12-4 with TRBJ1-1; D is perhaps TRBD1 (5 bases). This clonotype was obtained from a woman aged 55-70 years with acute or convalescent COVID-19. The CDR3 sequence is CASSLGGNTEAFF. CDR3 DNA: TGTGCCAGCAGCTTGGGGGGGAACACTGAAGCTTTCTTT.